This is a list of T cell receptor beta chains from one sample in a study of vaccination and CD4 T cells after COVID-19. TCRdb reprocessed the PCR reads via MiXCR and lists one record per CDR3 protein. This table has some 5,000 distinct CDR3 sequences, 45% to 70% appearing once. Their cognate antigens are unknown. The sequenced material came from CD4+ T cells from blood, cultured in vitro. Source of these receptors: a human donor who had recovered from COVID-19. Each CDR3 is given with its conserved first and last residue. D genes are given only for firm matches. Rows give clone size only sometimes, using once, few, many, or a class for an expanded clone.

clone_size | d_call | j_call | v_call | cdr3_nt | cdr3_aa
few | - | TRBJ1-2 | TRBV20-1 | TGCAGTGCCTGGGGGCAGGGATTGGCCTATGGCTACACCTTC | CSAWGQGLAYGYTF
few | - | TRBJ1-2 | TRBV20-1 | TGCAGTGCTAGAGATACCGACCGTAACTATGGCTACACCTTC | CSARDTDRNYGYTF
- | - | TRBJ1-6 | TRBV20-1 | TGCAGTGCTACCTCCGGGACATCTAATTCACCCCTCCACTTT | CSATSGTSNSPLHF
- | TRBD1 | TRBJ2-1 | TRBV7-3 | TGTGCCAGCAGGTTAACAGGGGGCGCGGAAGAGTTCTTC | CASRLTGGAEEFF
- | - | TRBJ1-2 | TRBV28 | TGTGCCAGCAGTCTAGGCCTTGCTAACTATGGCTACACCTTC | CASSLGLANYGYTF
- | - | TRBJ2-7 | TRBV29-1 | TGCAGGTCGGGGAGACAGCAGTACTTC | CRSGRQQYF
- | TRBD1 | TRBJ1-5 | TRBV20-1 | TGCAGTGCGGGACAGGGTGACTCTAGCAATCAGCCCCAGCATTTT | CSAGQGDSSNQPQHF
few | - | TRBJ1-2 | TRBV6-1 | TGTGCCAGCAGTGAACAGGATTATGGCTACACCTTC | CASSEQDYGYTF
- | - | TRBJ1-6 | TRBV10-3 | TGTGCCATCAGTGACGGGGGCGTGGCACCCCTCCACTTT | CAISDGGVAPLHF
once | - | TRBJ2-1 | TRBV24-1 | TGTGCCACCAGTGACGGAGGGGAGGATGAGCAGTTCTTC | CATSDGGEDEQFF
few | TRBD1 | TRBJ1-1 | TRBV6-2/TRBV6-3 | TGTGCCAGCAGACGCGCCAGGGGGAGAGAAGCTTTCTTT | CASRRARGREAFF
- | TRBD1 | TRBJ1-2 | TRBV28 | TGTGCCAGCAGCCCCTTGGGGCAGGGGGTCTATGGCTACACCTTC | CASSPLGQGVYGYTF
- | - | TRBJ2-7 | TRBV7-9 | TGTGCCAGCAGCGGGGTCGAGGGGCACGGAGAGCAGTACTTC | CASSGVEGHGEQYF
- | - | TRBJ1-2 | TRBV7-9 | TGTGCCAGCAGCTTACGGGACTCAACCTATGGCTACACCTTC | CASSLRDSTYGYTF
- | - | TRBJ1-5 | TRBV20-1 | TGCAGTGCGAATGTTGGAGGAGATCAGCCCCAGCATTTT | CSANVGGDQPQHF
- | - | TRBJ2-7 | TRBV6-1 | TGTGCCAGCAGTAATGGGATCTCCTACGAGCAGTACTTC | CASSNGISYEQYF
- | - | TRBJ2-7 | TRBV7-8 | TGTGCCAGCAGCTCCCTACAGGGCCCAACCTACGAGCAGTACTTC | CASSSLQGPTYEQYF
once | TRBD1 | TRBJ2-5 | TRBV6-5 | TGTGCCAGCAGTTACACGGACAGGAAAGAGACCCAGTACTTC | CASSYTDRKETQYF
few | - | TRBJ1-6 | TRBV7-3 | TGTGCCAGCAGCTCAGGACTGGGCTCACCCCTCCACTTT | CASSSGLGSPLHF